The source of this T cell receptor beta chain is a study of blood T cell repertoires in COVID-19. The CDR3 has 14 amino acids. V lost 3 bases and J lost 10, with 18 bases in between. The V gene's germline CDR1 is LGHDT and CDR2 YNNKEL (reference sequence). The method was immunoSEQ multiplex PCR; TCRdb's version includes in-frame clones alone and lacks a portion of them. This table has tens of thousands of clones, 70% to 90% appearing once. The chain carries TRBV3-1 (or the pseudogene TRBV3-2) and TRBJ1-1; D ambiguous. Material for sequencing was peripheral blood. This clonotype originated in a woman aged 60-75 years with acute or convalescent COVID-19. DNA for the CDR3: TGTGCCAGCAGCCAGATGAGTGAGGGAGGAGGAGCTTTCTTT. It encodes CASSQMSEGGGAFF.